What follows are 25 T cell receptor beta chains derived from one specimen sequenced in a study of blood T cell repertoires in COVID-19 (dated by TCRdb to 2020 to 2021). Library preparation used the immunoSEQ multiplex PCR assay. This is the immuneACCESS table as TCRdb keeps it, with only in-frame sequences that have V and J called. A part of the clones is gone; compared with another copy, unresolved V genes explain less than half, and the rest is unexplained. Recorded for this sample are over 150,000 clones; approximately 82% of them occurred a single time. The biggest ten clones account for about 18% of the sample. Sequencing was done on a sample of PBMCs or T cells enriched from blood (not recorded which). These receptors were obtained from a woman aged 50 to 65 who had recovered from COVID-19.

The chain uses TRBV7-9 and TRBJ1-4, with D unresolved. CDR1 is SEHNR, CDR2 FQNEAQ, per germline (reference sequence). The CDR3 runs 13 residues. Trimming took 6 bases from V and 5 from J, leaving 10 bases between them. CDR3: CASSIRENEKLFF. The CDR3, as DNA: TGTGCCAGCAGTATCCGGGAAAATGAAAAACTGTTTTTT.

The chain is built from TRBV18 and TRBJ2-1; tentatively, D is TRBD2 (7 bases). Germline V gene lookup returns CDR1 KGHSH and CDR2 LQKENI. With 9 bases removed from V and 3 bases from J, the gap between germline ends came to 15 bases. The CDR3 is 14 amino acids. Written as DNA, the CDR3 is TGTGCCAGTGGGGGGGGCGGACTCTACAATGAGCAGTTCTTC. Its protein product is CASGGGGLYNEQFF.

CDR3 nucleotides: TGTGCCAGTCTAACTGGGGCCAACGTCCTGACTTTC. Its protein product is CASLTGANVLTF. This sequence joins TRBV6-4 and TRBJ2-6; D gene uncertain. V was shortened by 9 bases and J by 2 bases, with 5 bases between the two germline ends. CDR3 length: 12 amino acids. Germline CDR1 reads MRHNA; CDR2 reads SNTAGT.

CDR3 nucleotide sequence: TGTGCCAGCAGCGCGACAGCAACTGGGGCTATTGAAAAACTGTTTTTT. The encoded protein is CASSATATGAIEKLFF. The chain carries TRBV5-5 and TRBJ1-4, with TRBD1 as a possible D gene (5 bases). Germline V lookup: CDR1 SGHKS, CDR2 YYEKEE (reference sequence). Trimming took off 4 bases at V and 7 bases at J, with 20 bases between the two ends. CDR3 length equals 16 residues.

This clone has a single count. V gene TRBV4-2 combines with J gene TRBJ1-5; tentatively, D is TRBD1 (5 bases). CDR3 size: 19 residues. V lost 4 bases and J 4 bases, leaving 26 bases between the germline ends. Germline CDR1 reads LGHNA; CDR2 reads YNFKEQ. The CDR3 DNA reads as TGTGCCAGCAGCCGCCAGGGTGTGGCTGGCGGTCGAGTAAATCAGCCCCAGCATTTT. Protein sequence: CASSRQGVAGGRVNQPQHF.

This clone was picked up a small number of times. In DNA form, the CDR3 reads TGTGCCTGGAGTAAGAAGGGGCTAGGTGGCGATGAGCAGTTCTTC. Protein: CAWSKKGLGGDEQFF. The rearrangement joins TRBV30 to TRBJ2-1, with a possible D match to TRBD1 (5 bases). Trimming took off 2 bases at V and 8 bases at J, with 19 bases between the two ends. This CDR3 spans 15 amino acids. Germline V gives CDR1 GTSNPN, CDR2 SVGIG (reference sequence).

The chain has TRBV7-9 and TRBJ1-2, with D perhaps TRBD1 (5 bases). This CDR3 is 14 amino acids long. Trimming took off 5 bases at V and 4 bases at J, with 14 bases between the two ends. In germline, CDR1 is SEHNR, CDR2 FQNEAQ (reference sequence). In nucleotides, the CDR3 is TGTGCCAGCAGCCGCGAAGGGACTGCCTATGGCTACACCTTC. Protein product: CASSREGTAYGYTF.

The V gene is TRBV10-1, the J gene TRBJ2-3; a weak D match, TRBD2 (6 bases). There are 16 residues in the CDR3. CDR1 is WNHNN and CDR2 is SYGVQD in the germline V gene (reference sequence). V lost 0 bases and J lost 9, with 19 bases in between. The CDR3 DNA follows: TGCGCCAGCAGTGAGTCGTCAGGAGGGAGACGGCGAACGCAGTATTTT. This translates into CASSESSGGRRRTQYF.

The table lists this clone with many counts. The chain links TRBV10-3 to TRBJ2-1; TRBD2 is a possible D gene (6 bases). The CDR3 totals 13 residues. Germline-derived CDR1 and CDR2 are ENHRY and SYGVKD. The V end lost 6 bases, the J end lost 6 bases, and 12 bases lay between the germline ends. CDR3 protein: CAIRPGSGNEQFF. As DNA, the CDR3 is TGTGCCATCAGACCCGGGAGCGGCAATGAGCAGTTCTTC.

This clone was observed many times. The gene calls are TRBV15 and TRBJ1-5, with D unresolved. The length of the CDR3 is 13 residues. Between the trimmed V and J ends, which lost 2 bases and 7 bases, there was a span of 9 bases. CDR1 and CDR2 from the germline V gene are LNHNV and YYDKDF (reference sequence). The CDR3 sequence: CATSRTYVQPQHF. The CDR3 DNA sequence: TGTGCCACCAGCAGAACTTACGTCCAGCCCCAGCATTTT.

The chain couples TRBV28 to TRBJ1-4; a weak D match, TRBD1 (5 bases). The CDR3 runs 15 residues. Germline assignment: CDR1 MDHEN and CDR2 SYDVKM. V was shortened by 4 bases and J by 0 bases, with 9 bases between the two germline ends. CDR3 protein: CASSSDRTTNEKLFF. In nucleotides, the CDR3 is TGTGCCAGCAGTTCAGACAGAACAACTAATGAAAAACTGTTTTTT. Full variable domain (rest looked up from reference TRBV28 and TRBJ1-4): DVKVTQSSRYLVKRTGEKVFLECVQDMDHENMFWYRQDPGLGLRLIYFSYDVKMKEKGDIPEGYSVSREKKERFSLILESASTNQTSMYLCASSSDRTTNEKLFFGSGTQLSVL.

This clone was counted between two and nine times. The chain recombines TRBV19 with TRBJ1-1; the D gene is possibly TRBD1 (5 bases). Germline V gene data show CDR1 as LNHDA and CDR2 as SQIVND (reference sequence). CDR3 size: 14 residues. V was clipped by 3 bases and J by 3 bases, with 11 bases between them. The CDR3 region has the DNA TGTGCCAGTAGTATGCAGGCAGGGTACACTGAAGCTTTCTTT. It encodes CASSMQAGYTEAFF.

The gene calls are TRBV7-8 and TRBJ1-5; unclear D gene. CDR1 and CDR2 (germline): SGHVS, FQNEAQ. This CDR3 region has 14 residues. The V and J ends lost 2 bases and 2 bases respectively, with 7 bases between them. The CDR3 loop is CASSLNGGNQPQHF. CDR3 sequence (DNA): TGTGCCAGCAGCTTAAACGGGGGCAATCAGCCCCAGCATTTT.

The chain combines TRBV18 with TRBJ2-6; D possibly corresponds to TRBD1 (6 bases). Trimming stripped 6 bases from V and 0 bases from J, with 15 bases between. The length of the CDR3 is 17 residues. Germline-derived CDR1 and CDR2 are KGHSH and LQKENI. CDR3 in amino acids: CASSPRQAASGANVLTF. The CDR3 DNA reads TGTGCCAGCTCTCCCAGACAGGCTGCCTCTGGGGCCAACGTCCTGACTTTC. The full variable domain, with the rest looked up from reference TRBV18 and TRBJ2-6, is NAGVMQNPRHLVRRRGQEARLRCSPMKGHSHVYWYRQLPEEGLKFMVYLQKENIIDESGMPKERFSAEFPKEGPSILRIQQVVRGDSAAYFCASSPRQAASGANVLTFGAGSRLTVL.

The rearrangement links TRBV6-5 to TRBJ1-6, with 9 bases aligning to TRBD1. J gave up 4 bases and V 6 bases, and 1 base lay outside the gene matches. Germline-derived CDR1 and CDR2 are MNHEY and SVGAGI. The CDR3 has 14 amino acids. CDR3 protein: CASRGTGYNSPLHF. The CDR3, as DNA: TGTGCCAGCAGGGGGACAGGGTATAATTCACCCCTCCACTTT.

V gene TRBV2 combines with J gene TRBJ1-1; 7 positions agree with TRBD1. V gave up 6 bases and J gave up 4 bases; unmatched junction bases: 5. Germline-derived CDR1 and CDR2 are SNHLY and FYNNEI. The CDR3 spans 13 residues. The CDR3 sequence is CASRLTGVTEAFF. CDR3 coding DNA: TGTGCCAGCAGACTCACAGGGGTCACTGAAGCTTTCTTT.

The chain joins TRBV7-8 to TRBJ1-1, with D possibly TRBD1 on 6 matching bases. V lost 5 bases to trimming and J lost 4 bases, with 11 bases between them. The CDR3 sequence is 13 residues long. Germline V gene data show CDR1 as SGHVS and CDR2 as FQNEAQ. This CDR3 is CASSGGASTEAFF. Written as DNA, the CDR3 is TGTGCCAGCAGCGGGGGGGCGAGCACTGAAGCTTTCTTT.

This chain joins TRBV3-1 (or the pseudogene TRBV3-2) and TRBJ2-3; 9 bases match TRBD2. The germline V gene has CDR1 LGHDT and CDR2 YNNKEL (reference sequence). This CDR3 is 17 amino acids long. J gave up 9 bases and V 0 bases, and 13 bases lay outside the gene matches. This CDR3 reads CASSQDRVAGREGTQYF. In nucleotides, the CDR3 is TGTGCCAGCAGCCAAGATCGCGTCGCGGGGCGGGAGGGGACGCAGTATTTT.

The chain combines TRBV6-2 or TRBV6-3 with TRBJ1-1; maybe TRBD1 (6 bases). The CDR3 length is 14 residues. CDR1 MNHEY and CDR2 SVGEGT come from the germline V gene. Trimming pared 1 base from V and 3 bases from J, leaving 9 bases between. The CDR3 DNA reads as TGTGCCAGCAGTTACTACAGGGCGGACACTGAAGCTTTCTTT. Amino acids: CASSYYRADTEAFF.

This clone was detected only a few times. The CDR3 loop reads CASSYSRVQPQHF. In DNA form, the CDR3 reads TGTGCCAGCAGTTACTCGCGGGTTCAGCCCCAGCATTTT. The genes are TRBV6-5 and TRBJ1-5; D remains ambiguous. Germline CDR1 MNHEY, CDR2 SVGAGI. V was cut by 0 bases and J by 6 bases, with 6 bases left in between. CDR3 size: 13 residues.

The chain couples TRBV30 to TRBJ2-3, with TRBD2 as a possible D gene (5 bases). The CDR3 runs 13 residues. V lost 2 bases and J 7 bases, leaving 13 bases between the germline ends. Germline values: CDR1 GTSNPN, CDR2 SVGIG (reference sequence). The CDR3 DNA sequence: TGTGCCTGGAGTCTCTACGGGGATAATACGCAGTATTTT. Translating gives CAWSLYGDNTQYF.

V gene TRBV7-3 combines with J gene TRBJ2-1, with 10 bases matching TRBD2. With V trimmed by 5 bases and J by 2 bases, 3 bases remained unmatched. Germline lookup yields CDR1 SGHTA and CDR2 FQGTGA. CDR3 length equals 15 residues. The CDR3 reads CASSLSGRAYNEQFF. CDR3 DNA: TGTGCCAGCAGCCTGAGCGGGAGGGCCTACAATGAGCAGTTCTTC. Full variable domain (remainder filled in from reference TRBV7-3 and TRBJ2-1): GAGVSQTPSNKVTEKGKYVELRCDPISGHTALYWYRQSLGQGPEFLIYFQGTGAADDSGLPNDRFFAVRPEGSVSTLKIQRTERGDSAVYLCASSLSGRAYNEQFFGPGTRLTVL.

The genes are TRBV7-3 and TRBJ1-2; TRBD1 is a possible D gene (5 bases). V shed 0 bases and J shed 6 bases, with 17 bases lying between them. This CDR3 region has 16 residues. Germline CDR1 and CDR2: SGHTA and FQGTGA. In DNA, the CDR3 is TGTGCCAGCAGCTTAACCGGGGGACGGAAGGCGGATGGCTACACCTTC. Its protein is CASSLTGGRKADGYTF.

This clone was observed a few times. V gene TRBV4-3 combines with J gene TRBJ2-7, with D possibly TRBD1 on 6 matching bases. CDR1 and CDR2 (germline): LGHNA, YSLEER. Trimming stripped 0 bases from V and 0 bases from J, with 12 bases between. The CDR3 covers 16 residues. The DNA of the CDR3 is TGCGCCAGCAGCCAAGATATAGGGGACAACTCCTACGAGCAGTACTTC. Protein product: CASSQDIGDNSYEQYF.

The chain carries TRBV13 and TRBJ1-3; TRBD1 matches 8 bases. Germline V lookup: CDR1 PRHDT, CDR2 FYEKMQ (reference sequence). The CDR3 contains 18 residues. The V segment lost 5 bases and the J segment 0 bases; nucleotides outside the gene matches: 12. The CDR3 DNA reads as TGTGCCAGCAGCCGACCGGGACAGGTTGGAGACTCTGGAAACACCATATATTTT. Protein product: CASSRPGQVGDSGNTIYF.